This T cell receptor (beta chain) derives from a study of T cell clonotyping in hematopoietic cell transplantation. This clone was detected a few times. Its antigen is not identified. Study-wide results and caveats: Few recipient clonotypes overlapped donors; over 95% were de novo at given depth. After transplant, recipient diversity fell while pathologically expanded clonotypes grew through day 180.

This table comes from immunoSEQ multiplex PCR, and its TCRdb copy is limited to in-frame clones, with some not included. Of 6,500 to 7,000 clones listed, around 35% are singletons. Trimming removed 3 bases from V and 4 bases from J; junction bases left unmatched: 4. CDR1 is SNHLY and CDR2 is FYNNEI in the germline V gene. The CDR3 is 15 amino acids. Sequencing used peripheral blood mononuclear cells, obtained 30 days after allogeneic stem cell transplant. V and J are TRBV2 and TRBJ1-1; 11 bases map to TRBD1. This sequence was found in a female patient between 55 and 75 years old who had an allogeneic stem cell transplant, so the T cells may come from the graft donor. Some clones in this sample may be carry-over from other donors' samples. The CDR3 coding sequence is TGTGCCAGCAGTGAGGACAGGGGGCGGGGCACTGAAGCTTTCTTT. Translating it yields CASSEDRGRGTEAFF.